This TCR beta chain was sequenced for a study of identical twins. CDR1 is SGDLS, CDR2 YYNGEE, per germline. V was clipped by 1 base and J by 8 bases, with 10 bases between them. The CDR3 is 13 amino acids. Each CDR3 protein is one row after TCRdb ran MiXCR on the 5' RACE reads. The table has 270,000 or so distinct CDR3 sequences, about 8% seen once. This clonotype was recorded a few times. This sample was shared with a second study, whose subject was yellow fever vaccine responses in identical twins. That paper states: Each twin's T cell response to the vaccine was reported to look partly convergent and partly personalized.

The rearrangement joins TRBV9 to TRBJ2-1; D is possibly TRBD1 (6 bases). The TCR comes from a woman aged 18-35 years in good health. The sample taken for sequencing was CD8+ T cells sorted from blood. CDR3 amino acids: CASSVQGWDEQFF. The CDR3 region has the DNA TGTGCCAGCAGCGTACAGGGGTGGGATGAGCAGTTCTTC. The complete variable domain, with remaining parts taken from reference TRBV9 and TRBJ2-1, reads DSGVTQTPKHLITATGQRVTLRCSPRSGDLSVYWYQQSLDQGLQFLIQYYNGEERAKGNILERFSAQQFPDLHSELNLSSLELGDSALYFCASSVQGWDEQFFGPGTRLTVL.